A selection of T cell receptor beta chains follows, all from one sample in a study of T-cell reconstitution after alpha-beta-depleted transplantation in children. TCRdb re-analysed the PCR reads in MiXCR, keeping a single row per CDR3 protein. The sample holds hundreds of thousands of distinct CDR3 sequences, around 14% seen once. The sample consisted of PBMCs, taken before TCRalphabeta/CD19-depleted stem cell transplant. These receptors were taken from a girl aged 2 to 10 with congenital amegakaryocytic thrombocytopenia, due to receive a stem cell transplant. Both conserved end residues are part of each CDR3. The D gene is left open where the match is weak. Only some rows state a clone size, as once, few, many or a class for expanded clones.

many,TRBV5-1,NA,TRBJ2-7,TGCGCCAGCAGCTTGGACTTGCGGACAACTGACGAGCAGTACTTC,CASSLDLRTTDEQYF
many,TRBV5-1,NA,TRBJ1-1,TGCGCCAGCAGCTTGGGAGGAGGGGACACTGAAGCTTTCTTT,CASSLGGGDTEAFF
few,TRBV5-1,NA,TRBJ2-7,TGCGCCAGCAGCTTGGCCCAGGCCGCCTCCTACGAGCAGTACTTC,CASSLAQAASYEQYF
NA,TRBV7-8,TRBD2,TRBJ2-2,TGTGCCAGCAGGCAATTAGCGGGTGTGAACACCGGGGAGCTGTTTTTT,CASRQLAGVNTGELFF
many,TRBV12-3/TRBV12-4,NA,TRBJ2-6,TGTGCCAGCAGGAATGGACCTTCTGGGGCCAACGTCCTGACTTTC,CASRNGPSGANVLTF
NA,TRBV6-1,TRBD1,TRBJ1-2,TGTGCCAGCAAGAGAAATTACAGGGGTAACTATGGCTACACCTTC,CASKRNYRGNYGYTF
many,TRBV10-3,NA,TRBJ2-3,TGTGCCATCAGTGAGGAGGAGGACAACACAGATACGCAGTATTTT,CAISEEEDNTDTQYF
many,TRBV20-1,NA,TRBJ2-1,TGCAGTCCAACCCCGGTGAATGAGCAGTTCTTC,CSPTPVNEQFF
NA,TRBV14,NA,TRBJ2-7,TGTGCCAGCAGCGATCGGGAGTACTTCTACGAGCAGTACTTC,CASSDREYFYEQYF
NA,TRBV27,TRBD2,TRBJ2-7,TGTGCCAGCAGTATGACTAGCGGGCACGAGCAGTACTTC,CASSMTSGHEQYF
many,TRBV29-1,TRBD2,TRBJ2-7,TGCAGCGTTGAATTAGCGGGAGGGAACACCTACGAGCAGTACTTC,CSVELAGGNTYEQYF
NA,TRBV30,NA,TRBJ2-1,TGTGCCTGGAGTGAGGGGGGGCAGTTCTTC,CAWSEGGQFF
many,TRBV20-1,NA,TRBJ2-1,TGCAGTGATAGTCAGAAAAAGTTCTTC,CSDSQKKFF